A single sample is the source of the 15 T cell receptor beta chains below, sequenced in a study of OX40 agonist ivuxolimab in advanced cancers. The protocol was immunoSEQ multiplex PCR, while the TCRdb copy is restricted to in-frame clones and leaves out a portion. The top ten clones hold roughly a tenth of a sample with tens of thousands of clones, approximately 84% of them seen once. Sample: CD4+ or CD8+ T cells sorted from blood, taken in a trial of the OX40 agonist ivuxolimab. The receptors derive from an adult with an advanced solid tumor such as melanoma, head and neck, liver or kidney cancer.

J is TRBJ1-1 and V is TRBV19, with 10 nucleotides matching TRBD1. V was pared by 6 bases and J by 1 base, with 11 bases of the junction left unmatched. This CDR3 is 17 amino acids long. Germline values: CDR1 LNHDA, CDR2 SQIVND (reference sequence). The CDR3 DNA follows: TGTGCCAGTAGCCCCCCAGAGGGACAGGGGACGAACACTGAAGCTTTCTTT. Translated, it gives CASSPPEGQGTNTEAFF.

This clone occurred once. The rearrangement links TRBV6-6 to TRBJ1-1; the match to TRBD1 covers 7 bases. The CDR3 has 14 amino acids. Unmatched junction bases numbered 5, after V lost 5 bases and J lost 2 bases. Per the germline V gene, CDR1 is MNHNY and CDR2 is SVGAGI (reference sequence). The DNA of the CDR3 is TGTGCCAGCAGTGGAAGACAGGGCAACACTGAAGCTTTCTTT. Encoded protein: CASSGRQGNTEAFF.

A note on this clone: The sample has other DNA sequences that encode this CDR3 too. The chain is built from TRBV4-1 and TRBJ1-4; 8 positions agree with TRBD1. With 7 bases clipped from V and 8 bases from J, the junction kept 9 bases outside the gene matches. Germline loops: CDR1 MGHRA, CDR2 YSYEKL. This CDR3 comprises 14 residues. CDR3 protein: CASTEDRVGEKLFF. The CDR3, as DNA: TGCGCCAGCACCGAGGACAGGGTGGGCGAAAAACTGTTTTTT.

This clone was seen a handful of times. The chain employs TRBV9 and TRBJ1-4; D is unclear. Germline V gene data show CDR1 as SGDLS and CDR2 as YYNGEE. The CDR3 consists of 13 residues. V was shortened by 5 bases and J by 9 bases, with 14 bases between the two germline ends. Here the CDR3 reads CASSSPGTQKLFF. CDR3 in DNA: TGTGCCAGCAGTTCCCCGGGTACCCAAAAACTGTTTTTT. Full variable domain (outside the CDR3, taken from reference TRBV9 and TRBJ1-4): DSGVTQTPKHLITATGQRVTLRCSPRSGDLSVYWYQQSLDQGLQFLIQYYNGEERAKGNILERFSAQQFPDLHSELNLSSLELGDSALYFCASSSPGTQKLFFGSGTQLSVL.

This clone has just one count. The rearrangement joins TRBV6-1 to TRBJ2-2, with D unresolved. There are 15 residues in the CDR3. Germline V gene sequence: CDR1 MNHNS, CDR2 SASEGT. V was cut by 1 base and J by 0 bases, with 6 bases left in between. CDR3 sequence reads: CASSEVVPNTGELFF. The CDR3 nucleotides are TGTGCCAGCAGTGAAGTGGTTCCGAACACCGGGGAGCTGTTTTTT.

This clone was found once. The V gene is TRBV4-2, the J gene TRBJ2-1; 12 bases match TRBD2. Trimming took 3 bases from V and 0 from J; bases not matched to a gene: 3. Germline values: CDR1 LGHNA, CDR2 YNFKEQ. This CDR3 is 17 amino acids long. CDR3 sequence (DNA): TGTGCCAGCAGCCAGAGACTAGCGGGAGACTCCTACAATGAGCAGTTCTTC. Its translation is CASSQRLAGDSYNEQFF.

The chain uses TRBV30 and TRBJ1-1; D perhaps matches TRBD1 (5 bases). CDR1 is GTSNPN and CDR2 is SVGIG in the germline V gene (reference sequence). The CDR3 is 15 amino acids. With 3 bases removed from V and 1 base from J, the gap between germline ends came to 15 bases. Written as DNA, the CDR3 is TGTGCCTGGAGGGAAAAGGGACTCACGAACACTGAAGCTTTCTTT. Translating gives CAWREKGLTNTEAFF.

V gene TRBV2 combines with J gene TRBJ1-6; D is perhaps TRBD1 (6 bases). The ends were cut back, 10 bases at V and 5 bases at J, with 15 bases in the middle. The CDR3 length is 14 residues. The germline CDR1 and CDR2 sequences are SNHLY and FYNNEI. For the CDR3, the DNA is TGTGCCACCCTCCGAGGGGGTAATAATTCACCCCTCCACTTT. Translating gives CATLRGGNNSPLHF.

A note on this clone: One end of the junction does not line up with germline, which may come from a read error. This chain connects TRBV11-2 to TRBJ2-5; D might be TRBD2 (7 bases). The end of the DNA fits TRBJ2-7 better, so the J call may be wrong. In germline, CDR1 is SGHAT, CDR2 FQNNGV. The CDR3 contains 12 residues. In DNA form, the CDR3 reads TGTGCCAGCAACTTAGGGGGGGACGAGCAGTACTTC. This encodes CASNLGGDEQYF.

The chain recombines TRBV5-1 with TRBJ1-4; 7 bases are shared with TRBD1. The CDR3 spans 16 residues. In germline, CDR1 is SGHRS, CDR2 YFSETQ. V was pared by 3 bases and J by 4 bases, with 9 bases of the junction left unmatched. In DNA, the CDR3 is TGCGCCAGCAGCTCCCCTACCGGGACAGTTAATGAAAAACTGTTTTTT. Protein product: CASSSPTGTVNEKLFF.

This chain joins TRBV19 and TRBJ2-1; D ambiguous. CDR3 size: 15 residues. V lost 5 bases and J 2 bases, leaving 13 bases between the germline ends. CDR1 LNHDA and CDR2 SQIVND come from the germline V gene (reference sequence). CDR3 coding DNA: TGTGCCAGTAGTTACGGCTCAGGAACCTACAATGAGCAGTTCTTC. Encoded protein: CASSYGSGTYNEQFF.

The rearrangement links TRBV6-6 to TRBJ1-1; D uncertain. The V end was cut by 0 bases, the J end by 8 bases, with 13 bases between. The germline V gene encodes CDR1 MNHNY and CDR2 SVGAGI (reference sequence). The CDR3 is 14 residues long. Written as DNA, the CDR3 is TGTGCCAGCAGTTACTCGAGGGCTCGAGGGGAAGCTTTCTTT. Its protein product is CASSYSRARGEAFF.

This clone appeared a single time. The rearrangement uses TRBV2 and TRBJ2-1, with 9 bases matching TRBD2. The length of the CDR3 is 18 residues. Germline V gives CDR1 SNHLY, CDR2 FYNNEI. J was trimmed by 9 bases and V by 0 bases; bases with no gene match: 15. The CDR3 region has the DNA TGTGCCAGCAGTGAAGCGCGGGGGGGCAGGACTAGCGCTGGTGAGCAGTTCTTC. Translation: CASSEARGGRTSAGEQFF.

The table lists this clone with a count of one. J is TRBJ1-1 and V is TRBV6-6; D perhaps matches TRBD1 (6 bases). The V gene's germline CDR1 is MNHNY and CDR2 SVGAGI (reference sequence). The CDR3 consists of 16 residues. V shed 4 bases and J shed 0 bases, with 15 bases lying between them. The CDR3 region has the DNA TGTGCCAGCAGTTCATCCAGGGGCCAGCTGAACACTGAAGCTTTCTTT. Protein: CASSSSRGQLNTEAFF.

This chain uses TRBV28 with TRBJ2-1; 9 positions match TRBD2. The CDR3 has 15 amino acids. From germline, CDR1 is MDHEN and CDR2 SYDVKM. Unmatched junction bases numbered 9, after V lost 7 bases and J lost 5 bases. CDR3 coding DNA: TGTGCCAGCATTGGAGCGGGAGGATCCCACAATGAGCAGTTCTTC. Protein product: CASIGAGGSHNEQFF.